This TCR beta chain was profiled in a study of T cells in Graves' hyperthyroidism and ophthalmopathy. Notes on the study in general: The majority of expanded thyroid clonotypes above 0.001 also appeared in blood.

Amplified TCR beta CDR3 regions derived from RNA transcripts. TCR CDR3 underwent first-round RT-PCR with the HTBI primer set. TCRdb reprocessed the multiplex PCR reads via MiXCR and lists one record per CDR3 protein. The table includes 500,000 to 750,000 distinct CDR3 sequences, about 14% detected once. Many counts were recorded for this clonotype. No antigen is known for it. The CDR3 length is 12 residues. The germline gives CDR1 MNHNS, CDR2 SASEGT. Trimming left V 8 bases short and J 0 bases short, with 8 bases between. Ophthalmopathy cases scored 3 or more on the Clinical Activity Score and 4 or more on NOSPECS grade, with duration below 3 months. Thyroid ultrasound and orbital computed tomography, with clinical symptoms and serum thyroxine and TRAb, informed diagnoses. Isolation of PBMCs was performed on approximately 10 ml fresh peripheral blood.

The source is a woman under 30 with Graves' ophthalmopathy. The sequenced sample consisted of blood. The chain is built from TRBV6-1 and TRBJ2-7; tentatively, D is TRBD2 (6 bases). CDR3 sequence: CASGRNSYEQYF. In DNA, the CDR3 is TGTGCCAGCGGGAGGAACTCCTACGAGCAGTACTTC.